Listed here are 24 T cell receptor beta chains from one sample, sequenced in a study of CD8 T cells in ankylosing spondylitis (dated by TCRdb to about 2017). The library came from 5' RACE. The listed sequencing device is Illumina HiSeq 2500. Through fastp at Q25 and MiXCR, TCRdb rebuilt clones from the public reads, retaining in-frame beta chains. Every distinct CDR3 protein forms one entry, paired with its most common genes and DNA. For this sample the table gives roughly 130,000 distinct CDR3 sequences, of which roughly an eighth were detected only once. The top ten constitute 2.5% to 3% of the sample. The sequenced material came from blood, either unsorted or a sorted T cell fraction (not recorded which). The receptors here all came from a female donor with ankylosing spondylitis or in good health (not recorded which).

On this clonotype: One end of the junction does not line up with germline, which may come from a read error. The V gene is TRBV12-3 or TRBV12-4, the J gene TRBJ2-2; possibly TRBD2 for D (5 bases). The CDR3 totals 15 residues. Here the CDR3 reads CASTTGPTNTGELFF. The CDR3, as DNA: TGTGCCAGCACCACCGGGCCAACAAACACCGGGGAGCTGTTTTTC.

This chain joins TRBV6-1 and TRBJ2-1; 11 nucleotides line up with TRBD2. Germline V gives CDR1 MNHNS, CDR2 SASEGT. The CDR3 has 15 amino acids. V lost 7 bases, J lost 7 bases, and 9 bases stayed unmatched. CDR3 nucleotides: TGTGCCAGCAAGCTAGCGGGGGGAAGGCCAAATGAGCAGTTCTTC. Its translation: CASKLAGGRPNEQFF.

This clonotype was observed many times. V and J are TRBV3-1 and TRBJ2-7, with unresolved D. The length of the CDR3 is 11 residues. Trimming left V 0 bases short and J 6 bases short, with 3 bases between. Germline assignment: CDR1 LGHDT and CDR2 YNNKEL (reference sequence). The CDR3 DNA reads as TGTGCCAGCAGCCAAGACCGCGAGCAGTACTTC. Translation gives CASSQDREQYF.

This clonotype was recorded a few times. The chain is built from TRBV30 and TRBJ1-6; TRBD1 might be the D (6 bases). CDR3 length equals 14 residues. CDR1 and CDR2 from the germline V gene are GTSNPN and SVGIG (reference sequence). Trimming took off 3 bases at V and 0 bases at J, with 6 bases between the two ends. The DNA of the CDR3 is TGTGCCTGGAGCAGGGGCTCCTATAATTCACCCCTCCACTTT. Its translation: CAWSRGSYNSPLHF.

This clonotype came up many times. This chain connects TRBV5-1 to TRBJ1-1; D is unresolved. Germline values: CDR1 SGHRS, CDR2 YFSETQ. Trimming took 4 bases from V and 3 from J, leaving 10 bases between them. The CDR3 consists of 13 residues. The CDR3 DNA reads TGCGCCAGCAGCCGGATTTGGGACACTGAAGCTTTCTTT. This encodes CASSRIWDTEAFF.

The chain recombines TRBV12-3 or TRBV12-4 with TRBJ1-5, with D maybe TRBD1 (6 bases). The CDR3 covers 14 residues. The germline V and J ends were trimmed by 8 bases and 4 bases, with 15 bases remaining between them. In nucleotides, the CDR3 is TGTGCCAGCTGCCCGGGACAAGTTAATCAGCCCCAGCATTTT. This translates into CASCPGQVNQPQHF.

J is TRBJ1-6 and V is TRBV20-1, with D possibly TRBD1 on 5 matching bases. The CDR3 is 16 residues long. CDR1 and CDR2 from the germline V gene are DFQATT and SNEGSKA (reference sequence). Trimming removed 1 base from V and 4 bases from J, with 14 bases in between. The CDR3 spells CSARVSGGSYNSPLHF. The DNA for the CDR3 is TGCAGTGCTAGAGTAAGCGGGGGATCGTATAATTCACCCCTCCACTTT.

This clonotype was detected ten times or more. The chain links TRBV10-3 to TRBJ1-1; the D gene is possibly TRBD1 (6 bases). This CDR3 spans 15 amino acids. V was shortened by 1 base and J by 5 bases, with 14 bases between the two germline ends. Germline loops: CDR1 ENHRY, CDR2 SYGVKD. Written as DNA, the CDR3 is TGTGCCATCAGTGAGTTAGGAGGGGGTCGGACTGAAGCTTTCTTT. Translating gives CAISELGGGRTEAFF.

This clonotype was seen at least ten times. This chain connects TRBV20-1 to TRBJ2-2; 16 nucleotides line up with TRBD2. This CDR3 is 16 amino acids long. From germline, CDR1 is DFQATT and CDR2 SNEGSKA (reference sequence). CDR3 DNA sequence: TGCAGCGTATCCGGGACTAGCGGGAGGGGAGGCGGGGAGCTGTTTTTT. Residues: CSVSGTSGRGGGELFF.

This clonotype was seen a few times. This rearrangement joins TRBV13 to TRBJ2-4; a possible D gene is TRBD2 (6 bases). This CDR3 region has 22 residues. Germline assignment: CDR1 PRHDT and CDR2 FYEKMQ (reference sequence). Trimming removed 8 bases at V and 2 bases at J, with 37 bases between. The CDR3, as DNA: TGTGCCAGCTGCCTGCTAGGGGCCCGCGGGGTCCGTCAGCCCGACTCCAAAAACATTCAGTACTTC. Translation gives CASCLLGARGVRQPDSKNIQYF. Filled out from reference TRBV13 and TRBJ2-4, the complete variable domain reads AAGVIQSPRHLIKEKRETATLKCYPIPRHDTVYWYQQGPGQDPQFLISFYEKMQSDKGSIPDRFSAQQFSDYHSELNMSSLELGDSALYFCASCLLGARGVRQPDSKNIQYFGAGTRLSVL.

For this clonotype: This clone may be a read error of a much larger clone one base away. The chain couples TRBV27 to TRBJ2-1; 9 bases map to TRBD2. The CDR3 loop spans 18 amino acids. V shed 5 bases and J 0 bases; nucleotides not matched to a gene: 11. Germline lookup yields CDR1 MNHEY and CDR2 SMNVEV (reference sequence). CDR3 amino acids: CASSLRTSAMSSYNEQFF. CDR3 sequence (DNA): TGTGCCAGCAGTCTACGGACTAGCGCCATGAGCTCCTACAATGAGCAGTTCTTC.

The table lists this clonotype with many counts. The CDR3 here is CASSFRRRTEFSEQYF. DNA for the CDR3: TGTGCCAGCAGTTTTCGGCGTCGGACGGAGTTTTCCGAGCAGTACTTC. This chain joins TRBV12-3 or TRBV12-4 and TRBJ2-7; no definite D call. V lost 3 bases to trimming and J lost 6 bases, with 21 bases between them. This CDR3 is 16 amino acids long.

This clonotype was seen many times. V and J are TRBV2 and TRBJ2-1; no clear D. From germline, CDR1 is SNHLY and CDR2 FYNNEI. Deletions cut 6 bases from V and 10 bases from J, with 16 bases between. The CDR3 totals 13 residues. The CDR3 sequence: CASSEEGDGEQFF. CDR3 DNA sequence: TGTGCCAGCAGCGAGGAAGGTGACGGAGAGCAGTTCTTC.

This clonotype has just a few counts. The gene calls are TRBV11-2 and TRBJ1-2; D is possibly TRBD1 (5 bases). The V end lost 5 bases, the J end lost 5 bases, and 18 bases lay between the germline ends. The CDR3 covers 15 residues. Germline V gene sequence: CDR1 SGHAT, CDR2 FQNNGV. The CDR3 coding sequence is TGTGCCAGCAGCCCCTCAAGGGGAGGGATTTATGGCTACACCTTC. This translates into CASSPSRGGIYGYTF.

This clonotype was found a few times. This chain links TRBV10-3 with TRBJ2-2, with TRBD1 matching 8 bases. V was clipped by 6 bases and J by 7 bases; unmatched bases: 7. The CDR3 consists of 14 residues. The germline CDR1 and CDR2 sequences are ENHRY and SYGVKD. CDR3 protein: CAISGQGEGGELFF. The CDR3 bases are TGTGCCATCAGCGGACAGGGTGAAGGCGGGGAGCTGTTTTTT.

At least ten counts were recorded for this clonotype. The V gene is TRBV20-1, the J gene TRBJ2-7; 8 bases match TRBD1. The V segment lost 6 bases and the J segment 7 bases; nucleotides outside the gene matches: 8. CDR3 size: 12 residues. Germline V CDR1 and CDR2: DFQATT, SNEGSKA (reference sequence). The CDR3 DNA is TGCAGTGCGGCCCAGGGGGCGGGTGAGCAGTACTTC. Amino acids: CSAAQGAGEQYF.

This chain uses TRBV2 with TRBJ1-4; 8 positions agree with TRBD1. Germline-derived CDR1 and CDR2 are SNHLY and FYNNEI. The ends lost 6 bases at V and 6 bases at J; junction bases unmatched: 12. The length of the CDR3 is 16 residues. DNA of the CDR3: TGTGCCAGCAGGCGACAGGGGAACTTGCTTGATGAAAAACTGTTTTTT. It codes for CASRRQGNLLDEKLFF. The full variable domain, in which reference TRBV2 and TRBJ1-4 provide the parts outside the CDR3, is EPEVTQTPSHQVTQMGQEVILRCVPISNHLYFYWYRQILGQKVEFLVSFYNNEISEKSEIFDDQFSVERPDGSNFTLKIRSTKLEDSAMYFCASRRQGNLLDEKLFFGSGTQLSVL.

On this clonotype: A much bigger clone sits one base away, suggesting this may be a read error. The V gene is TRBV7-2, the J gene TRBJ1-2, with 7 bases identical to TRBD1. The CDR3 totals 14 residues. The germline CDR1 and CDR2 sequences are SGHTA and FQGNSA. Trimming took 0 bases from V and 8 from J; bases not matched to a gene: 6. The CDR3: CASSLAQGRGGYTF. The CDR3 region has the DNA TGTGCCAGCAGCTTAGCACAGGGGAGAGGCGGCTACACCTTC.

The chain links TRBV20-1 to TRBJ2-3; D is possibly TRBD1 or TRBD2 (5 bases each). Germline values: CDR1 DFQATT, CDR2 SNEGSKA (reference sequence). V was cut by 2 bases and J by 0 bases, with 12 bases left in between. The CDR3 consists of 15 residues. Here the CDR3 reads CSARKGSTSTDTQYF. In nucleotides, the CDR3 is TGCAGTGCTAGAAAGGGGAGTACTAGCACAGATACGCAGTATTTT.

In this sample, this clonotype turned up many times. V gene TRBV12-3 or TRBV12-4 combines with J gene TRBJ2-5; D is uncertain. CDR3 length: 15 amino acids. V lost 0 bases to trimming and J lost 2 bases, with 10 bases between them. The CDR3 here is CASSLAGSGQETQYF. The CDR3 nucleotides are TGTGCCAGCAGTTTAGCAGGGTCCGGTCAAGAGACCCAGTACTTC.

This clonotype has ten or more counts. The CDR3 spells CASGTSGSGNTIYF. CDR3 DNA sequence: TGTGCCAGCGGAACCTCGGGCTCTGGAAACACCATATATTTT. The V and J genes are TRBV12-3 or TRBV12-4 and TRBJ1-3, with D uncertain. CDR3 length: 14 amino acids. Trimming took 8 bases from V and 0 from J, leaving 11 bases between them.

This clonotype turned up a few times. The chain combines TRBV29-1 with TRBJ2-7; D remains ambiguous. V lost 4 bases, J lost 0 bases, and 13 bases lay in between. Germline V gives CDR1 SQVTM, CDR2 ANQGSEA. The CDR3 length is 14 residues. The CDR3 here is CSVAVGRSSYEQYF. The DNA of the CDR3 is TGCAGCGTTGCCGTCGGAAGGAGCTCCTACGAGCAGTACTTC.

This clonotype was counted a few times. The chain carries TRBV7-8 and TRBJ2-7, with D possibly matching TRBD1 (5 bases). The CDR3 is 14 residues long. The V end was cut by 1 base, the J end by 0 bases, with 7 bases between. Germline lookup yields CDR1 SGHVS and CDR2 FQNEAQ. CDR3 DNA sequence: TGTGCCAGCAGCTTAGAACAGGTCTCCTACGAGCAGTACTTC. It encodes CASSLEQVSYEQYF.

This clonotype occurred a few times. The rearrangement links TRBV12-3 or TRBV12-4 to TRBJ2-1; D gene ambiguous. The ends were cut back, 3 bases at V and 2 bases at J, with 5 bases in the middle. This CDR3 spans 13 amino acids. The CDR3 reads CASSFKTYNEQFF. In DNA, the CDR3 is TGTGCCAGCAGTTTTAAGACCTACAATGAGCAGTTCTTC.